The next 30 T cell receptor beta chains were all read from a single sample in a study of siplizumab effects on memory and regulatory T cells. TCRdb keeps only in-frame clones here, not all; method: immunoSEQ multiplex PCR. This repertoire shows around 100,000 clones, about 94% found once; its top ten account for 1% to 1.5%. Sequences were obtained from non-Treg CD4+ T cells sorted from blood. The origin of the receptors is a human donor in good health.

V and J are TRBV6-5 and TRBJ2-7; possibly TRBD1 for D (6 bases). Germline CDR1 MNHEY, CDR2 SVGAGI. Trimming took 0 bases from V and 2 from J, leaving 14 bases between them. CDR3 length equals 16 residues. The CDR3 sequence: CASSYSGRGFTYEQYF. The DNA for the CDR3 is TGTGCCAGCAGTTACTCCGGCAGGGGTTTCACCTACGAGCAGTACTTC.

The chain recombines TRBV9 with TRBJ2-1; TRBD2 matches 7 bases. Germline CDR1 and CDR2: SGDLS and YYNGEE. The CDR3 consists of 16 residues. J lost 4 bases, V lost 4 bases, and 11 bases had no gene match. CDR3 sequence (DNA): TGTGCCAGCAGCCGGGGAGGCGGGAGTCTGTACAATGAGCAGTTCTTC. Its translation is CASSRGGGSLYNEQFF.

This rearrangement joins TRBV2 to TRBJ2-3, with TRBD2 matching 9 bases. The CDR3 extends over 15 amino acids. Germline lookup yields CDR1 SNHLY and CDR2 FYNNEI. V shed 5 bases and J 1 base; nucleotides not matched to a gene: 4. As DNA, the CDR3 is TGTGCCAGCAGTTCTCAGCGGGGGGGCACAGATACGCAGTATTTT. Translation gives CASSSQRGGTDTQYF.

This sequence joins TRBV4-1 and TRBJ2-3, with 8 bases lining up with TRBD1. The junction had 7 bases not matched to a gene; V was cut back by 5 bases and J by 0 bases. Germline values: CDR1 MGHRA, CDR2 YSYEKL. The CDR3 is 16 amino acids. CDR3 sequence reads: CASSGQGRPSTDTQYF. DNA for the CDR3: TGCGCCAGCAGCGGACAGGGCCGGCCTAGCACAGATACGCAGTATTTT.

The count of this clone is one. V is TRBV2 and J is TRBJ2-2; the match to TRBD2 covers 9 bases. The V and J ends lost 5 bases and 4 bases, in that order; junction bases with no gene match: 5. Germline V lookup: CDR1 SNHLY, CDR2 FYNNEI. The CDR3 spans 15 residues. CDR3 sequence reads: CASSTQLAGTGELFF. CDR3 nucleotides: TGTGCCAGCAGTACCCAACTAGCGGGCACCGGGGAGCTGTTTTTT.

The rearrangement links TRBV10-2 to TRBJ1-3; unclear D gene. Germline loops: CDR1 WSHSY, CDR2 SAAADI. This CDR3 has 17 amino acids. V was pared by 3 bases and J by 1 base, with 16 bases between. DNA of the CDR3: TGCGCCAGCAGTGAAAGTGTACTAAGGGTATCTGGAAACACCATATATTTT. Residues: CASSESVLRVSGNTIYF.

The V and J genes are TRBV5-1 and TRBJ1-1; possible D gene TRBD1, 6 bases. The V gene lost 4 bases and the J gene lost 0 bases, with 19 bases spanning the gap. Germline V gene lookup returns CDR1 SGHRS and CDR2 YFSETQ. The CDR3 totals 17 residues. CDR3 coding DNA: TGCGCCAGCAGCGGTTCCGTGGGGGCAATCATGAACACTGAAGCTTTCTTT. Protein sequence: CASSGSVGAIMNTEAFF.

The CDR3 DNA sequence: TGTGCCAGCAGCGTATCCGGAGCCTCCACAGATACGCAGTATTTT. Its translation: CASSVSGASTDTQYF. The rearrangement joins TRBV9 to TRBJ2-3; D gene ambiguous. V lost 1 base and J lost 2, with 11 bases in between. The CDR3 is made up of 15 amino acids. CDR1 SGDLS and CDR2 YYNGEE come from the germline V gene.

The chain has TRBV5-6 and TRBJ2-5; D is ambiguous. The CDR3 length is 14 residues. V lost 7 bases, J lost 2 bases, and 15 bases lay in between. CDR1 and CDR2 from the germline V gene are SGHDT and YYEEEE. The CDR3 loop is CASLAVGQQETQYF. CDR3 nucleotides: TGTGCCAGCCTCGCGGTCGGGCAACAAGAGACCCAGTACTTC.

This chain links TRBV6-5 with TRBJ1-2; D remains ambiguous. The germline CDR1 and CDR2 sequences are MNHEY and SVGAGI. The germline V and J ends were trimmed by 5 bases and 11 bases, with 18 bases remaining between them. The CDR3 spans 13 residues. CDR3 loop: CASSGVQAAVYTF. The CDR3 nucleotides read TGTGCCAGCAGTGGAGTCCAGGCTGCCGTTTACACCTTC.

V and J are TRBV29-1 and TRBJ2-7; TRBD1 matches at 7 bases. In germline, CDR1 is SQVTM, CDR2 ANQGSEA. J lost 3 bases, V lost 4 bases, and 6 bases had no gene match. CDR3 length: 13 residues. The CDR3 nucleotides are TGCAGCGTTGGGCGAGGGGGCAGCTACGAGCAGTACTTC. This encodes CSVGRGGSYEQYF.

This clone was seen a few times. This chain joins TRBV30 and TRBJ1-1; TRBD1 agrees at 8 bases. This CDR3 comprises 13 residues. Germline V gene sequence: CDR1 GTSNPN, CDR2 SVGIG (reference sequence). With V trimmed by 3 bases and J by 6 bases, 6 bases remained unmatched. The CDR3 sequence: CAWRLDRAAEAFF. Here the CDR3 DNA reads TGTGCCTGGAGACTGGACAGGGCGGCTGAAGCTTTCTTT.

V and J are TRBV6-6 and TRBJ1-5; perhaps TRBD1 as D (6 bases). CDR1 MNHNY and CDR2 SVGAGI come from the germline V gene (reference sequence). CDR3 length: 15 amino acids. Trimming pared 6 bases from V and 2 bases from J, leaving 14 bases between. For the CDR3, the DNA is TGTGCCAGCAGCCCCGCAGGGGCTGGCAATCAGCCCCAGCATTTT. Amino acid sequence: CASSPAGAGNQPQHF.

To note about this clone: A junction end diverges from the germline sequence, so it may reflect a read error. This chain connects TRBV6-1 to TRBJ2-1, with 7 bases fitting TRBD2. The CDR3 spans 11 residues. Germline CDR1 is MNHNS and CDR2 is SASEGT. The CDR3 loop is CASSVRDYILF. The CDR3 nucleotides read TGTGCCAGCAGTGTCAGGGACTATATACTCTTC.

The chain joins TRBV2 to TRBJ2-2, with D unresolved. The CDR3 contains 15 residues. Germline V lookup: CDR1 SNHLY, CDR2 FYNNEI. The V end was cut by 3 bases, the J end by 2 bases, with 10 bases between. CDR3 coding DNA: TGTGCCAGCAGTGAGAGATTCACTAACACCGGGGAGCTGTTTTTT. Protein product: CASSERFTNTGELFF.

The CDR3 reads CASSGYEQYF. In nucleotides, the CDR3 is TGTGCCAGCAGTGGCTACGAGCAGTACTTC. The chain uses TRBV25-1 and TRBJ2-7; D not certain. The V end was cut by 4 bases, the J end by 3 bases, with 1 base between. CDR3 length equals 10 residues. Germline assignment: CDR1 MGHDK and CDR2 SYGVNS.

A remark on this clone: Other DNA sequences in the same sample also yield this CDR3. The chain recombines TRBV5-1 with TRBJ2-5; TRBD2 might be the D (5 bases). The CDR3 runs to 13 residues. The germline V gene has CDR1 SGHRS and CDR2 YFSETQ. Trimming shortened V by 4 bases and J by 2 bases, and 9 bases separated the two germline ends. The CDR3 DNA follows: TGCGCCAGCAGCCCGACGGGGCAAGAGACCCAGTACTTC. Translating it yields CASSPTGQETQYF. Based on the CDR3 plus reference TRBV5-1 and TRBJ2-5, the full variable domain is KAGVTQTPRYLIKTRGQQVTLSCSPISGHRSVSWYQQTPGQGLQFLFEYFSETQRNKGNFPGRFSGRQFSNSRSEMNVSTLELGDSALYLCASSPTGQETQYFGPGTRLLVL.

This clone has just one count. The junction differs from germline at one of its ends, possibly a read error. The chain employs TRBV7-7 and TRBJ2-1; D might be TRBD2 (7 bases). Looked up from germline, CDR1 is SSHAT and CDR2 is FNYEAQ (reference sequence). The CDR3 consists of 12 residues. DNA for the CDR3: TGTGCTAGCAGCTTAGGGGGGGGTGAGCAGTTCTTC. As protein: CASSLGGGEQFF.

The chain uses TRBV28 and TRBJ1-4, with 7 bases identical to TRBD1. Trimming removed 3 bases from V and 14 bases from J; junction bases left unmatched: 15. The CDR3 extends over 15 amino acids. The germline V gene has CDR1 MDHEN and CDR2 SYDVKM. The CDR3 loop is CASSFVLGTAERLFF. Here the CDR3 DNA reads TGTGCCAGCAGTTTTGTCCTCGGGACAGCTGAGAGGCTGTTTTTT.

This clone was seen a single time. The chain has TRBV28 and TRBJ2-1, with no clear D. Germline CDR1 reads MDHEN; CDR2 reads SYDVKM. V was shortened by 8 bases and J by 1 base, with 12 bases between the two germline ends. CDR3 length: 14 amino acids. CDR3 region: CASLRAGSYNEQFF. The CDR3 nucleotides read TGTGCCAGCCTCAGAGCAGGTTCCTACAATGAGCAGTTCTTC.

This clone was observed a single time. The rearrangement joins TRBV7-3 to TRBJ2-7; D gene unclear. CDR1 and CDR2 from the germline V gene are SGHTA and FQGTGA. This CDR3 spans 13 amino acids. The V end lost 0 bases, the J end lost 6 bases, and 9 bases lay between the germline ends. CDR3 sequence: CASSLTLGSEQYF. CDR3 nucleotides: TGTGCCAGCAGCTTAACTTTAGGATCCGAGCAGTACTTC.

The chain is built from TRBV7-3 and TRBJ2-3; 9 bases agree with TRBD2. Germline V gene data show CDR1 as SGHTA and CDR2 as FQGTGA. The CDR3 spans 15 residues. V lost 4 bases, J lost 6 bases, and 8 bases stayed unmatched. CDR3 in amino acids: CASSSSGGKMDTQYF. Written as DNA, the CDR3 is TGTGCCAGCAGCTCAAGCGGGGGGAAGATGGATACGCAGTATTTT.

The rearrangement links TRBV19 to TRBJ1-2, with D unresolved. The CDR3 has 13 residues. V lost 5 bases and J lost 3, with 10 bases in between. Germline loops: CDR1 LNHDA, CDR2 SQIVND (reference sequence). In DNA, the CDR3 is TGTGCCAGTAGTTCGACTGGGGACTATGGCTACACCTTC. Amino acids: CASSSTGDYGYTF.

The genes are TRBV30 and TRBJ1-2; TRBD1 aligns across 7 bases. The CDR3 is 13 residues long. Per the germline V gene, CDR1 is GTSNPN and CDR2 is SVGIG (reference sequence). The V and J ends lost 2 bases and 7 bases, in that order; junction bases with no gene match: 7. The CDR3 DNA sequence: TGTGCCTGGAGTATGACAGGGAATGGTGGCTACACCTTC. Translating gives CAWSMTGNGGYTF.

The table lists this clone with a count of one. The rearrangement joins TRBV2 to TRBJ2-7, with D tentatively TRBD1 (6 bases). Germline loops: CDR1 SNHLY, CDR2 FYNNEI. Trimming removed 5 bases at V and 3 bases at J, with 8 bases between. CDR3 length: 12 amino acids. CDR3 loop: CASSLTGYEQYF. CDR3 bases: TGTGCCAGCAGTTTGACAGGCTACGAGCAGTACTTC. The full variable domain, in which reference TRBV2 and TRBJ2-7 provide the parts outside the CDR3, is EPEVTQTPSHQVTQMGQEVILRCVPISNHLYFYWYRQILGQKVEFLVSFYNNEISEKSEIFDDQFSVERPDGSNFTLKIRSTKLEDSAMYFCASSLTGYEQYFGPGTRLTVT.

The rearrangement joins TRBV6-6 to TRBJ2-5; TRBD1 matches at 7 bases. J lost 2 bases, V lost 5 bases, and 2 bases had no gene match. Per germline, CDR1 MNHNY and CDR2 SVGAGI (reference sequence). The CDR3 has 13 amino acids. The chain's CDR3 is CASSGRGQETQYF. In DNA form, the CDR3 reads TGTGCCAGCAGTGGCAGGGGGCAAGAGACCCAGTACTTC.

The CDR3 is CASSDMRSPYEQYF. The CDR3 DNA follows: TGTGCCAGCAGTGATATGCGGAGCCCCTACGAGCAGTACTTC. The V call is TRBV27, the J call TRBJ2-7; no firm D call. The germline CDR1 and CDR2 sequences are MNHEY and SMNVEV (reference sequence). Trimming stripped 5 bases from V and 2 bases from J, with 13 bases between. CDR3 length equals 14 residues.

Details on this clone: The junction differs from germline at one of its ends, possibly a read error. The chain combines TRBV7-7 with TRBJ2-2; 7 nucleotides line up with TRBD2. The CDR3 has 16 amino acids. Per germline, CDR1 SSHAT and CDR2 FNYEAQ (reference sequence). The CDR3 is CASSLVSGSGTGELFF. The CDR3 bases are TGTGCTAGCAGCTTAGTTAGCGGGTCCGGCACCGGGGAGCTGTTTTTT.

The J gene is TRBJ2-3, the V gene TRBV7-2; D is perhaps TRBD1 (6 bases). Germline V gene data show CDR1 as SGHTA and CDR2 as FQGNSA. The CDR3 spans 18 residues. V was pared by 1 base and J by 0 bases, with 17 bases between. DNA of the CDR3: TGTGCCAGCAGCTTAGTGATGGGTTTAGGGGGTAGCACAGATACGCAGTATTTT. Translating it yields CASSLVMGLGGSTDTQYF.

J is TRBJ2-5 and V is TRBV19; 9 positions agree with TRBD1. TRBJ2-7 explains the end of the DNA better; the J call may be wrong. The CDR3 is made up of 16 amino acids. The germline V gene encodes CDR1 LNHDA and CDR2 SQIVND (reference sequence). CDR3 residues: CASSMKGARDRAEQYF. CDR3 sequence (DNA): TGTGCCAGTAGTATGAAGGGCGCCAGGGACAGGGCCGAGCAGTACTTC.